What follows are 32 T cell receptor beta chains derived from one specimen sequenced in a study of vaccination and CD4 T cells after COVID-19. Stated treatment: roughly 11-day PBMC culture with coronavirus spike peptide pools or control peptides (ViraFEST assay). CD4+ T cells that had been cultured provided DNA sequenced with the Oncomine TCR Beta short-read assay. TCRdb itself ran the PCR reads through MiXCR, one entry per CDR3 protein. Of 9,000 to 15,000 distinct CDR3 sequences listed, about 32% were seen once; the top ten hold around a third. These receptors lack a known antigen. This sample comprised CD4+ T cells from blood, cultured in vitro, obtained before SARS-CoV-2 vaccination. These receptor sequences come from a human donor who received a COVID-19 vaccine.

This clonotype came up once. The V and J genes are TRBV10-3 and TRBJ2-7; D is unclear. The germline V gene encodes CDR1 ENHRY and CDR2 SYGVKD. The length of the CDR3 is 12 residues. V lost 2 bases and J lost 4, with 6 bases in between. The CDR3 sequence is CAISEGLYEQYF. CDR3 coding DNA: TGTGCCATCAGTGAGGGCCTTTACGAGCAGTACTTC.

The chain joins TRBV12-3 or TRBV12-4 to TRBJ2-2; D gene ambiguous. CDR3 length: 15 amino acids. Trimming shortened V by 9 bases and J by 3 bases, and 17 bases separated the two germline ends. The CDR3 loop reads CASLRVVVDTGELFF. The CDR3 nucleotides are TGTGCCAGTCTTAGAGTAGTGGTGGACACCGGGGAGCTGTTTTTT.

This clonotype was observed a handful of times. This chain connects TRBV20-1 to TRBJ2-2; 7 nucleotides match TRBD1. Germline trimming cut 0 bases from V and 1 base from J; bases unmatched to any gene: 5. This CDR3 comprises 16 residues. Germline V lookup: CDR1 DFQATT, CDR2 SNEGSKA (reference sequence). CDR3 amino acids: CSARDQGVRNTGELFF. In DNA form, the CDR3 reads TGCAGTGCTAGAGATCAGGGGGTCCGGAACACCGGGGAGCTGTTTTTT.

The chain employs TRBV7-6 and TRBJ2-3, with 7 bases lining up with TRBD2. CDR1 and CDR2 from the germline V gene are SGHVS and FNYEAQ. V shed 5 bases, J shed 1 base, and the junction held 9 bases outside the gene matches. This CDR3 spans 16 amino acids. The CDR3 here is CASSNKYRGGTDTQYF. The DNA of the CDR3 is TGTGCCAGCAGCAACAAGTATCGGGGGGGCACAGATACGCAGTATTTT.

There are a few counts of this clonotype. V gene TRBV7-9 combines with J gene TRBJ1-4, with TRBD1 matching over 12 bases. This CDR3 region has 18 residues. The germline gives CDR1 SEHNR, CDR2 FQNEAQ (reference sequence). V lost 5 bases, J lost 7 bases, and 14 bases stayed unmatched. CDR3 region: CASSPGQGAVGRIEKLFF. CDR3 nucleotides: TGTGCCAGCAGCCCGGGACAGGGGGCCGTTGGGAGGATTGAAAAACTGTTTTTT.

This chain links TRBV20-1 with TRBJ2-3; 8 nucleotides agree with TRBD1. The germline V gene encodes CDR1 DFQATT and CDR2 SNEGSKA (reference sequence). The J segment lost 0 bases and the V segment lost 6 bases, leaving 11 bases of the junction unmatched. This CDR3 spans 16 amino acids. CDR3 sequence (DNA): TGCAGTGCCACTCATCCTCGGGACAGGAGCACAGATACGCAGTATTTT. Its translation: CSATHPRDRSTDTQYF.

The CDR3: CSASLRLGSEAFF. The CDR3 DNA reads TGCAGTGCTAGTTTACGTCTGGGATCCGAAGCTTTCTTT. V usage is TRBV20-1 and J usage is TRBJ1-1; D remains unclear. The CDR3 is made up of 13 amino acids. Germline CDR1 DFQATT, CDR2 SNEGSKA (reference sequence). V lost 3 bases to trimming and J lost 8 bases, with 16 bases between them.

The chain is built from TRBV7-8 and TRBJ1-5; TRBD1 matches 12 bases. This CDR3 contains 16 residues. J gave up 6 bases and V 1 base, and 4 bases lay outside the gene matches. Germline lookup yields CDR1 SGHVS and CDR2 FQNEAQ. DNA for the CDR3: TGTGCCAGCAGCTTAGGGGACAGGGGGCTCAGTCAGCCCCAGCATTTT. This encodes CASSLGDRGLSQPQHF. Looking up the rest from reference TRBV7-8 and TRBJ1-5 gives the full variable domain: GAGVSQSPRYKVAKRGQDVALRCDPISGHVSLFWYQQALGQGPEFLTYFQNEAQLDKSGLPSDRFFAERPEGSVSTLKIQRTQQEDSAVYLCASSLGDRGLSQPQHFGDGTRLSIL.

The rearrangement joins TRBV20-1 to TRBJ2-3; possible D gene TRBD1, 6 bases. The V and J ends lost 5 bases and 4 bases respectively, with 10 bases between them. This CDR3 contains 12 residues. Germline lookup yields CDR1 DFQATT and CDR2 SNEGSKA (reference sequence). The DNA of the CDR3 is TGCAGTGCTGGACAGCCCTCAGATACGCAGTATTTT. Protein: CSAGQPSDTQYF.

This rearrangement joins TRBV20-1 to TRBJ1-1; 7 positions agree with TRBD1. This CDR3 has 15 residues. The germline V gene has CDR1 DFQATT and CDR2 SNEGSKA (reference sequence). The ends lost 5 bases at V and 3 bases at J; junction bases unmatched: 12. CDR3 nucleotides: TGCAGTGCTCTGAACAGGGGACTCACCTACACTGAAGCTTTCTTT. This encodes CSALNRGLTYTEAFF.

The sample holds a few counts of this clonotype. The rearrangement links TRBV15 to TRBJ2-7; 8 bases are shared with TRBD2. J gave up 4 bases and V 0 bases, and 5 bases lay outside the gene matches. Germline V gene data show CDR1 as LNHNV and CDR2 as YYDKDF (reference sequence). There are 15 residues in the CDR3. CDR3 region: CATSRDRGGGYEQYF. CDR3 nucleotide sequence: TGTGCCACCAGCAGAGATCGGGGGGGCGGGTACGAGCAGTACTTC.

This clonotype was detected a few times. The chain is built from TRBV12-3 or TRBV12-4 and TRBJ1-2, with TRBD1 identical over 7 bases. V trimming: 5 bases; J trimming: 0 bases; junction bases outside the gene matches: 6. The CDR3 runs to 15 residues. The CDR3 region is CASSRQGLSNYGYTF. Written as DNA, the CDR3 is TGTGCCAGCAGTCGACAGGGACTCTCTAACTATGGCTACACCTTC.

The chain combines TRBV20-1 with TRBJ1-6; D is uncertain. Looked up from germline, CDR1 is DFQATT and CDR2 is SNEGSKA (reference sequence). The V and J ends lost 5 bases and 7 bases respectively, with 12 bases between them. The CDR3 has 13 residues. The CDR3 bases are TGCAGTGCTGAGGGCCGGGGAAATTCACCCCTCCACTTT. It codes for CSAEGRGNSPLHF.

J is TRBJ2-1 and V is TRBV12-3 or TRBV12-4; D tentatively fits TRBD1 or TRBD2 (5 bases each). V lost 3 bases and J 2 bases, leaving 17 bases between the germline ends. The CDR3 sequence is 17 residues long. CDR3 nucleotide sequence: TGTGCCAGCAGTTTTAGAGGGTCCGGGACCACCTACAATGAGCAGTTCTTC. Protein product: CASSFRGSGTTYNEQFF.

The CDR3 loop reads CATQSGTGYYEQYF. DNA for the CDR3: TGTGCCACCCAGTCCGGGACAGGTTACTACGAGCAGTACTTC. The chain is built from TRBV24-1 and TRBJ2-7, with 8 bases lining up with TRBD1. Germline trimming cut 9 bases from V and 3 bases from J; bases unmatched to any gene: 9. From germline, CDR1 is KGHDR and CDR2 SFDVKD. The CDR3 runs to 14 residues.

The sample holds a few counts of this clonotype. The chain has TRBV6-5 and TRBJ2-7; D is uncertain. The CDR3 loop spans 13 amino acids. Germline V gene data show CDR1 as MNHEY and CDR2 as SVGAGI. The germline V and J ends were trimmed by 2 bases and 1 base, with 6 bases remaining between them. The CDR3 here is CASSYGQSYEQYF. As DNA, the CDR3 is TGTGCCAGCAGTTACGGGCAATCCTACGAGCAGTACTTC.

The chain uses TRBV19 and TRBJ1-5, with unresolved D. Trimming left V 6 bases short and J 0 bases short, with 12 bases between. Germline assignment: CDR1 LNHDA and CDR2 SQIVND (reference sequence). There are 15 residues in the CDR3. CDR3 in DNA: TGTGCCAGTAGACCCCGGTTTAATAGCAATCAGCCCCAGCATTTT. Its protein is CASRPRFNSNQPQHF.

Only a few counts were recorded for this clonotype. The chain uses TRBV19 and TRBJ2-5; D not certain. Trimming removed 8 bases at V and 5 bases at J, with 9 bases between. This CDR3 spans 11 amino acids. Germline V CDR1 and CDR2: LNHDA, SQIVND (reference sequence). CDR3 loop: CASGEGETQYF. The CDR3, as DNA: TGTGCCAGTGGGGAAGGGGAGACCCAGTACTTC. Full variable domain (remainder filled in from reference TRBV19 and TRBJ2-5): DGGITQSPKYLFRKEGQNVTLSCEQNLNHDAMYWYRQDPGQGLRLIYYSQIVNDFQKGDIAEGYSVSREKKESFPLTVTSAQKNPTAFYLCASGEGETQYFGPGTRLLVL.

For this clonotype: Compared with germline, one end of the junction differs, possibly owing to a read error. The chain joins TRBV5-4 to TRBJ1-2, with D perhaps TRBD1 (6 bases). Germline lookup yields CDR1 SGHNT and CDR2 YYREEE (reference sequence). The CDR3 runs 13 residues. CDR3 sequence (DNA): TGTGCCAGCAGCAATACAGGGTTACTCGGTTCCTCCTTC. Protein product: CASSNTGLLGSSF.

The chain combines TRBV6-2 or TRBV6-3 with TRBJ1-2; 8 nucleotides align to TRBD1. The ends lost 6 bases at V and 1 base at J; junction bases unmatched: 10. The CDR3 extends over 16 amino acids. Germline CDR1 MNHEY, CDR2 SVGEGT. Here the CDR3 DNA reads TGTGCCAGCAGGTTTCAGGGGGCCGGAATTAACTATGGCTACACCTTC. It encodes CASRFQGAGINYGYTF.

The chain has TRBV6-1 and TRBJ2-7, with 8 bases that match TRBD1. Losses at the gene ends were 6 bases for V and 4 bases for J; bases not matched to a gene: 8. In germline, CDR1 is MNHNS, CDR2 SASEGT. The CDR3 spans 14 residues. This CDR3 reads CASRAGTGFYEQYF. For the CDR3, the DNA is TGTGCCAGCAGAGCCGGGACAGGCTTTTACGAGCAGTACTTC.

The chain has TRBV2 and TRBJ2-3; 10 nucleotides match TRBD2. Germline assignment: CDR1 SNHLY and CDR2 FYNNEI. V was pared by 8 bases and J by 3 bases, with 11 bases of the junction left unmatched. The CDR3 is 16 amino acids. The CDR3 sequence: CASRKTSGRSTDTQYF. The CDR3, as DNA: TGTGCCAGCCGAAAGACTAGCGGGCGAAGTACAGATACGCAGTATTTT.

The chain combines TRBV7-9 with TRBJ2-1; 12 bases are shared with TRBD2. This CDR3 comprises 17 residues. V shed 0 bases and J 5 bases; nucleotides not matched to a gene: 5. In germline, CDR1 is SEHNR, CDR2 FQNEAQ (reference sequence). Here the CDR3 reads CASSLARSSGGDNEQFF. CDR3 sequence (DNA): TGTGCCAGCAGCTTAGCGCGCTCTAGCGGGGGGGACAATGAGCAGTTCTTC.

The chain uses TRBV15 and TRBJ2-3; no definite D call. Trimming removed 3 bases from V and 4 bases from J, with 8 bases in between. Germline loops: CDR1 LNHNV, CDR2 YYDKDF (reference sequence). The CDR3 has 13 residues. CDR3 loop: CATSRENADTQYF. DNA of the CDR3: TGTGCCACCAGCAGGGAGAATGCAGATACGCAGTATTTT.

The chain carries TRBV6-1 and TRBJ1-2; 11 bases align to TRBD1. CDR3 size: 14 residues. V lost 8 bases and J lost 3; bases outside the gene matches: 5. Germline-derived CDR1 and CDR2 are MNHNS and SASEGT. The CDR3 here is CASQKGQGDYGYTF. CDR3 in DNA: TGTGCCAGCCAAAAGGGACAGGGGGACTATGGCTACACCTTC.

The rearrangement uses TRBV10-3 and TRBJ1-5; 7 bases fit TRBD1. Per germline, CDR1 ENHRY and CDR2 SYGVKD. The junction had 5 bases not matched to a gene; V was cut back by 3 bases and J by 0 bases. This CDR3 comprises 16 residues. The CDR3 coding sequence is TGTGCCATCAGTGAAGGGACAGAAAATAGCAATCAGCCCCAGCATTTT. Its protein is CAISEGTENSNQPQHF.

The CDR3 sequence: CASSRTRGLGEAFF. CDR3 nucleotides: TGTGCCAGTAGTAGAACCAGGGGGCTGGGTGAAGCTTTCTTT. The rearrangement joins TRBV19 to TRBJ1-1; 8 bases agree with TRBD1. With V trimmed by 4 bases and J by 7 bases, 8 bases remained unmatched. CDR1 LNHDA and CDR2 SQIVND come from the germline V gene (reference sequence). The CDR3 consists of 14 residues.

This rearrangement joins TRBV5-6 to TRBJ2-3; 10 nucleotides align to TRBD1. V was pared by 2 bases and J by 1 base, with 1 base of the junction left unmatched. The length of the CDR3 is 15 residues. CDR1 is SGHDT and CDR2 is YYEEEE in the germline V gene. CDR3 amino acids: CASSFGTGGTDTQYF. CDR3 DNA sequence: TGTGCCAGCAGCTTTGGGACAGGGGGCACAGATACGCAGTATTTT.

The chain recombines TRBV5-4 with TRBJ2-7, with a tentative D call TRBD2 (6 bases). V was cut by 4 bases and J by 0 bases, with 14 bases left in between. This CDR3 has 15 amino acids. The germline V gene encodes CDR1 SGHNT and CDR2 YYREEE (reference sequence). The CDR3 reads CASSPGGAVSYEQYF. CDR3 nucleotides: TGTGCCAGCAGCCCAGGCGGGGCCGTCTCCTACGAGCAGTACTTC.

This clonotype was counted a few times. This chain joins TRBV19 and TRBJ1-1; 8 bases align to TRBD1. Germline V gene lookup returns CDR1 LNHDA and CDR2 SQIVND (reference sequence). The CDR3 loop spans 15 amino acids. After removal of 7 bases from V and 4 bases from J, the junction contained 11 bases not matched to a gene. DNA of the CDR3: TGTGCCAGTACCCCTTTGGACAGGGAGAGCACTGAAGCTTTCTTT. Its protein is CASTPLDRESTEAFF.

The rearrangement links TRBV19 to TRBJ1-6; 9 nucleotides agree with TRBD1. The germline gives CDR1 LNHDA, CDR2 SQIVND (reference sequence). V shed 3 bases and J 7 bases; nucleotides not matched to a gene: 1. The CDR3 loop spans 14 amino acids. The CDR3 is CASSIGTGNSPLHF. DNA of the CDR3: TGTGCCAGTAGTATCGGGACAGGGAATTCACCCCTCCACTTT.

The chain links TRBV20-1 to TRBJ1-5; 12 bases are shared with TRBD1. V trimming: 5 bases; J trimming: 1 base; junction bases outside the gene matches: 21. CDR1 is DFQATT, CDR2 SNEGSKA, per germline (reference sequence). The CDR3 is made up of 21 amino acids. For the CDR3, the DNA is TGCAGTGCTTTCCTCCCGGGGAAACCGGGACAGGGGGCCGTAAGCAATCAGCCCCAGCATTTT. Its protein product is CSAFLPGKPGQGAVSNQPQHF.